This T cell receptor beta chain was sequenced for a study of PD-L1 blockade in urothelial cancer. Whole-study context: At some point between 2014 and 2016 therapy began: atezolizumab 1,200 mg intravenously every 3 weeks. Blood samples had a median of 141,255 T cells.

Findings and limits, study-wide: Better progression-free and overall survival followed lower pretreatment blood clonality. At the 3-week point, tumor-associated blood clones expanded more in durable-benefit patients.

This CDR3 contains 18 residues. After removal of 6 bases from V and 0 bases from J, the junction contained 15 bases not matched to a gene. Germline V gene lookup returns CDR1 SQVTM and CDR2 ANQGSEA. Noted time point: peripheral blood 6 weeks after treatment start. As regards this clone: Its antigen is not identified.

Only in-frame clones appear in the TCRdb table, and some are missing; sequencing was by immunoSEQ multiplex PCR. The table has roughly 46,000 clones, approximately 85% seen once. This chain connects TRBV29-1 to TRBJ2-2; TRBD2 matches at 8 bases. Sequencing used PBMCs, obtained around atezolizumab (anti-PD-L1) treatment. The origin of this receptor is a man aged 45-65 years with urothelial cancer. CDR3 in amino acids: CSVTGYLNSGANTGELFF. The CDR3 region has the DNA TGCAGCGTCACCGGATATCTCAATAGCGGGGCGAACACCGGGGAGCTGTTTTTT.